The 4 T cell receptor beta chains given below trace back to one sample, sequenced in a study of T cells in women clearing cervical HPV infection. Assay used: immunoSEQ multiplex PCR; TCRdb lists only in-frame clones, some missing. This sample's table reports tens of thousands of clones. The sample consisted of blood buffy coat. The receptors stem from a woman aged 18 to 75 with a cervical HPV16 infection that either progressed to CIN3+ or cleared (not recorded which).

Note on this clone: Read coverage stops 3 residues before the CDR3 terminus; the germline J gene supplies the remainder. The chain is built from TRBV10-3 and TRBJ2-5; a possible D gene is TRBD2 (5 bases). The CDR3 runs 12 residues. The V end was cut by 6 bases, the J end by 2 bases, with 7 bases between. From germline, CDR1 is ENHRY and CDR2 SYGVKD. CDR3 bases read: TGTGCCATCAGCCGGGGACAAGAGACC. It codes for CAISRGQET. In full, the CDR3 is CAISRGQETQYF.

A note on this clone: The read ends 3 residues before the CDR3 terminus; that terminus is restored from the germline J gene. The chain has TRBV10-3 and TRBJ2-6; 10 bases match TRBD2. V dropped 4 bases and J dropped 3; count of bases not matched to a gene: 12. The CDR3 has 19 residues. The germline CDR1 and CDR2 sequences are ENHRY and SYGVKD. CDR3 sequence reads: CAISGTSGPMGGGANVLTF. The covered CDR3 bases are TGTGCCATCAGTGGGACTAGCGGCCCCATGGGGGGTGGGGCCAACGTC.

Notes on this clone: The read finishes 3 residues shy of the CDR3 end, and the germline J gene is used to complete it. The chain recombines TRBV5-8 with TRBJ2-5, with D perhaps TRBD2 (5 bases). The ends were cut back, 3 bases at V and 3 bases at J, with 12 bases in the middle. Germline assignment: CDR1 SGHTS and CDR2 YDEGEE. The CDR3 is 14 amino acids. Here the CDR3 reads CASSSWTFEETQYF. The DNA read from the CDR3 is TGTGCCAGCAGCTCCTGGACTTTTGAAGAGACC.

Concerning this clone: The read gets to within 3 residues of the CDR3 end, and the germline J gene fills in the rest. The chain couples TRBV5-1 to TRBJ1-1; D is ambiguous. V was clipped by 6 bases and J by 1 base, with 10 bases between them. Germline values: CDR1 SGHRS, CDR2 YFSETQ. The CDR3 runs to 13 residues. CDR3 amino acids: CASKLGENTEAFF. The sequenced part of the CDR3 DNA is TGCGCCAGCAAGCTAGGAGAGAACACTGAA.